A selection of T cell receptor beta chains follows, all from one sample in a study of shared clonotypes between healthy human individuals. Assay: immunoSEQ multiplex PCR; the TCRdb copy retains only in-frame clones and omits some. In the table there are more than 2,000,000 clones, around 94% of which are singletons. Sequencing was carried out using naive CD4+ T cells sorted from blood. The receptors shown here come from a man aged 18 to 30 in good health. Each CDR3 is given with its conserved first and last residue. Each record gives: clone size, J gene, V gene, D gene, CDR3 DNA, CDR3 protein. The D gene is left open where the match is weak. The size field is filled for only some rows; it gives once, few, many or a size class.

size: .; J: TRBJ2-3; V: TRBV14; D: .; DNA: TGTGCCAGCAGCCAAGATAAACTCCTCACAGATACGCAGTATTTT; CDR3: CASSQDKLLTDTQYF
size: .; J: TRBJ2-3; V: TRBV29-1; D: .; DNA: TGCAGCGTTCGGGGGTTCACAGATACGCAGTATTTT; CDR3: CSVRGFTDTQYF
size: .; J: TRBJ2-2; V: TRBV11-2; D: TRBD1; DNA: TGTGCCAGCAGAGAGGGACAGGTACACACCGGGGAGCTGTTTTTT; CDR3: CASREGQVHTGELFF
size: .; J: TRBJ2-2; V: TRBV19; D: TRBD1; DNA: TGTGCCAGTAAAAGAGAGGGGACAGGGCACACCGGGGAGCTGTTTTTT; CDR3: CASKREGTGHTGELFF
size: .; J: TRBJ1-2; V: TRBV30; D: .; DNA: TGTGCCTGGATCGGGCGGTTCGGGTATGGCTACACCTTC; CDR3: CAWIGRFGYGYTF
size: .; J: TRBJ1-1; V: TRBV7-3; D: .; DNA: TGTGCCAGCAGCCCGACAGGTCTACATGAAGCTTTCTTT; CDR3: CASSPTGLHEAFF
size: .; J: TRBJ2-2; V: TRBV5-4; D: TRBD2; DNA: TGTGCCAGCAGCCCGGGGACTAGCGGGAGAATAAGCACCGGGGAGCTGTTTTTT; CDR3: CASSPGTSGRISTGELFF
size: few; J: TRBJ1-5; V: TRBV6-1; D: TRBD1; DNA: TGTGCCAGCAGTGATGCGACAGGGACTAGCAATCAGCCCCAGCATTTT; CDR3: CASSDATGTSNQPQHF
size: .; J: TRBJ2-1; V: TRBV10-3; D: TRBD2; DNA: TGTGCCATCAGTGAGTCTGCCGCGGGAGGGAAACATGAGCAGTTCTTC; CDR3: CAISESAAGGKHEQFF
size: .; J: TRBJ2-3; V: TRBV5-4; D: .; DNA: TGTGCCAGCAGCTTGGGCGGCGGAGGGCCGGGAGATACGCAGTATTTT; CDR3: CASSLGGGGPGDTQYF
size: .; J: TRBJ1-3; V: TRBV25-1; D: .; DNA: TGTGCCAGCAGTTCCAGCTCTGGAAACACCATATATTTT; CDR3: CASSSSSGNTIYF
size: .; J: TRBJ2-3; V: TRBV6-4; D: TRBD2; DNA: TGTGCCAGCAGAACCACTAGCGGGGGCACAGATACGCAGTATTTT; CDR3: CASRTTSGGTDTQYF